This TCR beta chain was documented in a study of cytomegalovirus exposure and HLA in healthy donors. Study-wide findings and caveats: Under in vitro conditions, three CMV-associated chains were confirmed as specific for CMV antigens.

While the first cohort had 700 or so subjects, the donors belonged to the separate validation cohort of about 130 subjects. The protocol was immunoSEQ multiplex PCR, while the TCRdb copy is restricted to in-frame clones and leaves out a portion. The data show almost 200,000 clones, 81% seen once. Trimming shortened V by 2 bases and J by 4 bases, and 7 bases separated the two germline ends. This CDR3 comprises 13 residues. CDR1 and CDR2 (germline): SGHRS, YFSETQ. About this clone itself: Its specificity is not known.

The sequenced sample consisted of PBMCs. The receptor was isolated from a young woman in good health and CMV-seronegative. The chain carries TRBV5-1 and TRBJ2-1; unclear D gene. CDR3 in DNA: TGCGCCAGCAGCTTTACACAGTACAATGAGCAGTTCTTC. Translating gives CASSFTQYNEQFF.